Listed below are T cell receptor beta chains from one sample, sequenced in a study of shared clonotypes between healthy human individuals. Profiled with immunoSEQ multiplex PCR; TCRdb holds only in-frame clones, not every one. The table records around 2.1 million clones, just over 90% of them present only once. What was sequenced was naive CD8+ T cells from PBMCs. The source is a man aged 18 to 29 in good health. Some clones in this sample may be carry-over from other donors' samples. CDR3s include the opening cysteine and the closing phenylalanine or tryptophan. D genes are given only for firm matches. Expanded clones get a size class; other rows say once, few or many, or leave the size out.

clone_size	v_call	cdr3_length	d_call	j_call	cdr3_nt	cdr3_aa
-	TRBV7-9	17	-	TRBJ2-2	TGTGCCAGCAGCTTAAACCAGGGAATCGTAAACACCGGGGAGCTGTTTTTT	CASSLNQGIVNTGELFF
few	TRBV13	14	-	TRBJ1-1	TGTGCCAGCAGTCAAAATGGACAGTACACTGAAGCTTTCTTT	CASSQNGQYTEAFF
few	TRBV6-4	13	-	TRBJ1-1	TGTGCCAGCAGTGTCCGAGCGAACACTGAAGCTTTCTTT	CASSVRANTEAFF
-	TRBV27	15	TRBD2	TRBJ2-7	TGTGCCAGCAGTCCCCCCGGGACTAGCGGATACGAGCAGTACTTC	CASSPPGTSGYEQYF
-	TRBV5-1	14	-	TRBJ1-2	TGCGCCAGCAGCAAAACGGCAGCTAACTATGGCTACACCTTC	CASSKTAANYGYTF
-	TRBV11-2	16	-	TRBJ1-2	TGTGCCAGCAGCTTAGCTGCACAAAAAGCTAACTATGGCTACACCTTC	CASSLAAQKANYGYTF
-	TRBV27	13	-	TRBJ2-7	TGTGCCAGCAGTTTAAGCTTATCCGCCGAGCAGTACTTC	CASSLSLSAEQYF
-	TRBV4-1	15	TRBD2	TRBJ2-7	TGCGCCAGCAGCCTACTGACTAGCGCGGTCTACGAGCAGTACTTC	CASSLLTSAVYEQYF
-	TRBV7-9	17	TRBD1	TRBJ1-2	TGTGCCAGCAGCCCGGACAGGGGATCGGATCGGGTCTATGGCTACACCTTC	CASSPDRGSDRVYGYTF
-	TRBV2	19	TRBD2	TRBJ2-3	TGTGCCAGCAGTGAAGGACTAGCGGGAGGGCCGGGTTACACAGATACGCAGTATTTT	CASSEGLAGGPGYTDTQYF
-	TRBV27	14	-	TRBJ2-3	TGTGCCAGCAGTACCTTCTTGGGGACAGATACGCAGTATTTT	CASSTFLGTDTQYF
-	TRBV10-3	12	-	TRBJ2-7	TGTGCCATGATGGGCCCGGGGTACGAGCAGTACTTC	CAMMGPGYEQYF
-	TRBV14	16	-	TRBJ2-7	TGTGCCAGCAGCCAAGCGTGGGGGGCTTTTCCATACGAGCAGTACTTC	CASSQAWGAFPYEQYF
-	TRBV7-6	16	TRBD1	TRBJ1-3	TGTGCCAGCAGCTCCTCCGACAGGGGCTCTGGAAACACCATATATTTT	CASSSSDRGSGNTIYF
-	TRBV11-2	14	-	TRBJ1-4	TGTGCCAGCAGCTTATGGGGGATTAATGAAAAACTGTTTTTT	CASSLWGINEKLFF
few	TRBV19	15	TRBD1	TRBJ1-5	TGTGCCAGTAGACTGGGACAGCTAAGCGGCCAGCCCCAGCATTTT	CASRLGQLSGQPQHF
-	TRBV7-7	14	TRBD2	TRBJ2-1	TGTGCCAGCAGCCCGGGCCCGGGGGGCAATGAGCAGTTCTTC	CASSPGPGGNEQFF
once	TRBV7-8	14	-	TRBJ1-2	TGTGCCAGCAGCTTAGGCGGGACGGGTCGGGGCTACACCTTC	CASSLGGTGRGYTF
-	TRBV27	14	-	TRBJ1-2	TGTGCCAGCAGTTTCGGGGGAGCCTACTATGGCTACACCTTC	CASSFGGAYYGYTF
-	TRBV5-8	17	TRBD2	TRBJ2-5	TGTGCCAGCAGGGGGTTCCCGGGACTAGCGGGTTGGGAGACCCAGTACTTC	CASRGFPGLAGWETQYF
-	TRBV5-1	15	-	TRBJ2-7	TGCGCCAGCAGCAGGACGGGAAAAACCTGGGACGAGCAGTACTTC	CASSRTGKTWDEQYF
-	TRBV9	16	TRBD1	TRBJ2-3	TGTGCCAGCGGCCCATATGGGGACAGGGTCACAGATACGCAGTATTTT	CASGPYGDRVTDTQYF
-	TRBV11-1	16	TRBD2	TRBJ2-3	TGTGCCAGCAGCTTACGCTGGACTAGTGGCGCAGATACGCAGTATTTT	CASSLRWTSGADTQYF
-	TRBV28	13	TRBD1	TRBJ1-5	TGTGCCAGCCAGGGGGCGAGCAATCAGCCCCAGCATTTT	CASQGASNQPQHF
-	TRBV27	13	-	TRBJ2-2	TGTGCCAGCAGTTCGCAGAACACCGGGGAGCTGTTTTTT	CASSSQNTGELFF
-	TRBV5-1	13	-	TRBJ2-7	TGCGCCAGCAGGGGGGGACTGTCCTACGAGCAGTACTTC	CASRGGLSYEQYF
-	TRBV6-1	14	-	TRBJ1-5	TGTGCCAGCAGTGAATTCCTGAGCAATCAGCCCCAGCATTTT	CASSEFLSNQPQHF
-	TRBV27	15	TRBD2	TRBJ2-1	TGTGCCAGCAGTTTAGCGGGAGGGCCGGGGAATGAGCAGTTCTTC	CASSLAGGPGNEQFF
-	TRBV4-1	19	TRBD2	TRBJ2-5	TGCGCCAGCAGCCAAACTCCCATCCCGACTAGCGGGCATCAAGAGACCCAGTACTTC	CASSQTPIPTSGHQETQYF
-	TRBV10-3	11	-	TRBJ2-3	TGTGCCATCAGCCCTGGAGATACGCAGTATTTT	CAISPGDTQYF
-	TRBV27	15	TRBD1	TRBJ2-7	TGTGCCAGCAGTTTAGCCGGGACAGGGGGCCTCGAGCAGTACTTC	CASSLAGTGGLEQYF
-	TRBV10-2	14	-	TRBJ1-1	TGCGCCAGCAGTGAGGGGTTGGGGGTCACTGAAGCTTTCTTT	CASSEGLGVTEAFF
-	TRBV14	17	TRBD1	TRBJ2-1	TGTGCCAGCAGCAGCTTTGAGGGGGCCGGGTCACACAATGAGCAGTTCTTC	CASSSFEGAGSHNEQFF
-	TRBV28	15	TRBD1	TRBJ2-1	TGTGCCAGCAGCGAGGGACAGGGACGCTACAATGAGCAGTTCTTC	CASSEGQGRYNEQFF
-	TRBV4-3	16	TRBD2	TRBJ2-5	TGCGCCAGCAGCCAAGATCTGGCGGGAGGGATGAAGACCCAGTACTTC	CASSQDLAGGMKTQYF